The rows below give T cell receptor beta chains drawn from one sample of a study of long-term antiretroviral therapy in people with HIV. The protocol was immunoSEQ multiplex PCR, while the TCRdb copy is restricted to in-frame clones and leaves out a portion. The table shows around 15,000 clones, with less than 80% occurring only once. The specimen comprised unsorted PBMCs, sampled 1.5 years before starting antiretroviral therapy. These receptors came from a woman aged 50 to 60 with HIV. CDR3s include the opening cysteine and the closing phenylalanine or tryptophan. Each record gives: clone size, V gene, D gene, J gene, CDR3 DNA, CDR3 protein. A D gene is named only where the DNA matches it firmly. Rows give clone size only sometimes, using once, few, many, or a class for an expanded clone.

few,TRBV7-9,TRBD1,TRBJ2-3,TGTGCCAGCAGCTTAGGTGCGACAGGGGACCGCACAGATACGCAGTATTTT,CASSLGATGDRTDTQYF
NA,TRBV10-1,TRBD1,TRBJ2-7,TGCGCCAGCAGCGCAGGGACAGGGTCGTACGAGCAGTACTTC,CASSAGTGSYEQYF
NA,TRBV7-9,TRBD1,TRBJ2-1,TGTGCCAGCAGCATGCGGACAGGGGACCACAATGAGCAGTTCTTC,CASSMRTGDHNEQFF
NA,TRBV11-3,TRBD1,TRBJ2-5,TGTGCCAGCAGCCGGACAGGGACAAAGGAGACCCAGTACTTC,CASSRTGTKETQYF
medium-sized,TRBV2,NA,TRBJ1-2,TGTGCCAGCTGGGACACCGGCTATGGCTACACCTTC,CASWDTGYGYTF
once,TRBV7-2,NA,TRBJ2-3,TGTGCCAGCAGCTTAAGGCCCATTTCTAGCACAGATACGCAGTATTTT,CASSLRPISSTDTQYF
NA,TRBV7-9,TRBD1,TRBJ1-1,TGTGCCAGCAGCTCGAGGGACAGGGTAGAAGGGCGTGAAGCTTTCTTT,CASSSRDRVEGREAFF
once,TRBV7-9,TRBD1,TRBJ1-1,TGTGCCAGCAGCAGAGGACAGGTGAACACTGAAGCTTTCTTT,CASSRGQVNTEAFF
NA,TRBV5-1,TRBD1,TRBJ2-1,TGCGCCAGCAGCACGGGACAGGGCTGGGGGGAGCAGTTCTTC,CASSTGQGWGEQFF
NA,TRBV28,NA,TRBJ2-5,TGTGCCAGCAGTTTGCCTACGGTGGAGACCCAGTACTTC,CASSLPTVETQYF
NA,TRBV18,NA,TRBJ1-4,TGTGCCAGCTCACCACAGGGGGGCTTCCCCGCAACTAATGAAAAACTGTTTTTT,CASSPQGGFPATNEKLFF
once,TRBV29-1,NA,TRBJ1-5,TGCAGCGTTGGCGATTTCGGCAATCAGCCCCAGCATTTT,CSVGDFGNQPQHF
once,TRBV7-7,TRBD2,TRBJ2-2,TGTGCCAGCAGCTCGGGACTAGCGGGGGGTACCGGGGAGCTGTTTTTT,CASSSGLAGGTGELFF
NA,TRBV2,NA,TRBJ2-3,TGTGCCAGCAGCTACCGCAGACCAGCTACAGATACGCAGTATTTT,CASSYRRPATDTQYF
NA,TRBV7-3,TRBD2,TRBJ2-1,TGTGCCAGCAGCCCACGGCCTAGCGGGGGGTACAATGAGCAGTTCTTC,CASSPRPSGGYNEQFF
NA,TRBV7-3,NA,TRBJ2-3,TGTGCCAGCAGCGGCCCGACTAGTCGTAGCACAGATACGCAGTATTTT,CASSGPTSRSTDTQYF
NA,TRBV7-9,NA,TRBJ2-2,TGTGCCAGCAGCCCCGGTCTAGCGTACACCGGGGAGCTGTTTTTT,CASSPGLAYTGELFF
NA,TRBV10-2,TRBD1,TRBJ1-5,TGCGCCAGCAGGTCAGGGGGCGCCCCCAATCAGCCCCAGCATTTT,CASRSGGAPNQPQHF
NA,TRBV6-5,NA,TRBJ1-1,TGTGCCAGCAGTTATTTACAGACGGCTTTCTTT,CASSYLQTAFF
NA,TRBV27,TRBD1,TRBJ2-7,TGTGCCAGCAGTCCCATCGGGACAGCCTCTAACCCCTACGAGCAGTACTTC,CASSPIGTASNPYEQYF
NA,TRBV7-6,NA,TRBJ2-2,TGTGCCAGCAGCTTACGAGGAACCGGGGAGCTGTTTTTT,CASSLRGTGELFF
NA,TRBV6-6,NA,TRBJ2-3,TGTGCCAGCAGTTACAGGGCATGGGATACGCAGTATTTT,CASSYRAWDTQYF
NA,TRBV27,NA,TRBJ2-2,TGTGCCAGCTCCGCTTTTTGGGCAACAACATCCAACACCGGGGAGCTGTTTTTT,CASSAFWATTSNTGELFF
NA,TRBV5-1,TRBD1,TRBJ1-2,TGCGCCAGCAGCTTGGAGGGGGCCTTAGGGAGTGGCTACACCTTC,CASSLEGALGSGYTF